This passage covers 32 T cell receptor beta chains from one sample sequenced in a study of blood T cell repertoires in COVID-19. Only in-frame clones appear in the TCRdb table, and some are missing; sequencing was by immunoSEQ multiplex PCR. The sample has under 200,000 clones, roughly 88% seen once. Sequenced input: peripheral blood. The receptors come from a man aged 18 to 30 with COVID-19, enrolled during active disease.

The genes are TRBV5-1 and TRBJ2-7; weak D call: TRBD2 (5 bases). The CDR3 covers 16 residues. Trimming stripped 1 base from V and 7 bases from J, with 21 bases between. CDR1 and CDR2 from the germline V gene are SGHRS and YFSETQ. The CDR3: CASSLSVLTSRGEQYF. The CDR3 DNA follows: TGCGCCAGCAGCTTGTCCGTTTTGACATCGAGAGGGGAGCAGTACTTC. The entire variable domain, with the rest obtained from reference TRBV5-1 and TRBJ2-7, is as follows: KAGVTQTPRYLIKTRGQQVTLSCSPISGHRSVSWYQQTPGQGLQFLFEYFSETQRNKGNFPGRFSGRQFSNSRSEMNVSTLELGDSALYLCASSLSVLTSRGEQYFGPGTRLTVT.

This sequence joins TRBV7-9 and TRBJ1-1; possible D gene TRBD1, 5 bases. The CDR3 is made up of 16 amino acids. Germline values: CDR1 SEHNR, CDR2 FQNEAQ (reference sequence). The V and J ends lost 5 bases and 0 bases respectively, with 16 bases between them. Written as DNA, the CDR3 is TGTGCCAGCAGCGGCCCTTCAGGGTTGTTGAACACTGAAGCTTTCTTT. Protein: CASSGPSGLLNTEAFF.

CDR3 sequence: CASRDTGVEQYF. The CDR3 coding sequence is TGTGCCAGCAGGGACACAGGGGTCGAGCAGTACTTC. V is TRBV12-3 or TRBV12-4 and J is TRBJ2-7, with 7 bases identical to TRBD1. The CDR3 covers 12 residues. J was trimmed by 6 bases and V by 6 bases; bases with no gene match: 5.

J is TRBJ2-2 and V is TRBV16; D is uncertain. V lost 3 bases to trimming and J lost 4 bases, with 3 bases between them. Germline CDR1 KGHSY, CDR2 FQNENV. The CDR3 is 12 amino acids. DNA for the CDR3: TGTGCCAGCAGCCACCTCACCGGGGAGCTGTTTTTT. Protein sequence: CASSHLTGELFF. The complete variable domain, with remaining parts taken from reference TRBV16 and TRBJ2-2, reads GEEVAQTPKHLVRGEGQKAKLYCAPIKGHSYVFWYQQVLKNEFKFLISFQNENVFDETGMPKERFSAKCLPNSPCSLEIQATKLEDSAVYFCASSHLTGELFFGEGSRLTVL.

The genes are TRBV28 and TRBJ1-2; a weak D match, TRBD1 (5 bases). Germline V gene lookup returns CDR1 MDHEN and CDR2 SYDVKM. The length of the CDR3 is 15 residues. Trimming took off 6 bases at V and 0 bases at J, with 14 bases between the two ends. The CDR3 spells CASRLGTGANYGYTF. The CDR3, as DNA: TGTGCCAGCAGACTCGGGACGGGAGCTAACTATGGCTACACCTTC.

In its sample, this clone was seen once. The CDR3 spells CASSLAGNYGYTF. CDR3 sequence (DNA): TGTGCCAGCAGCTTAGCAGGAAACTATGGCTACACCTTC. The chain links TRBV11-2 to TRBJ1-2; no clear D gene. Trimming removed 1 base at V and 2 bases at J, with 5 bases between. The germline gives CDR1 SGHAT, CDR2 FQNNGV. CDR3 length: 13 amino acids.

This clone came up once. This rearrangement joins TRBV12-3 or TRBV12-4 to TRBJ2-5; possibly TRBD1 for D (5 bases). CDR3 length equals 13 residues. Trimming removed 1 base at V and 12 bases at J, with 15 bases between. CDR3 DNA sequence: TGTGCCAGCAGTTTAGTAGTGCGGACACCTGAGTACTTC. Translation: CASSLVVRTPEYF.

The J gene is TRBJ1-2, the V gene TRBV7-2; the D is unclear. The CDR3 length is 16 residues. V was pared by 3 bases and J by 6 bases, with 20 bases between. CDR1 is SGHTA, CDR2 FQGNSA, per germline. Here the CDR3 reads CASSLMRQTSLHGYTF. The CDR3, as DNA: TGTGCCAGCAGCTTGATGAGGCAGACGTCACTCCATGGCTACACCTTC.

The chain uses TRBV11-3 and TRBJ2-1, with TRBD2 matching 7 bases. Germline CDR1 is SGHNT and CDR2 is YENEEA. The CDR3 runs to 14 residues. Losses at the gene ends were 1 base for V and 5 bases for J; bases not matched to a gene: 2. The CDR3 DNA reads TGTGCCAGCAGCTTAGGAGGGACTAACAATGAGCAGTTCTTC. The encoded protein is CASSLGGTNNEQFF.

Only one count was recorded for this clone. The chain couples TRBV4-1 to TRBJ2-7, with 16 bases matching TRBD2. The V gene's germline CDR1 is MGHRA and CDR2 YSYEKL. The V segment lost 5 bases and the J segment 0 bases; nucleotides outside the gene matches: 7. The CDR3 has 18 amino acids. The CDR3 nucleotides are TGCGCCAGCAGCGAAGTTGGGACTAGCGGGAGGGCCTCCTACGAGCAGTACTTC. This gives the protein CASSEVGTSGRASYEQYF.

The V call is TRBV27, the J call TRBJ2-7, with 12 nucleotides matching TRBD2. With V trimmed by 5 bases and J by 1 base, 18 bases remained unmatched. Looked up from germline, CDR1 is MNHEY and CDR2 is SMNVEV (reference sequence). This CDR3 is built from 20 residues. CDR3 sequence reads: CASSPDPRLAGVISSYEQYF. The CDR3 DNA reads TGTGCCAGCAGTCCCGATCCAAGACTAGCGGGAGTAATAAGTTCCTACGAGCAGTACTTC.

In nucleotides, the CDR3 is TGCGCCAGCAGCTCCCAGGGGGCGGGAACCTACAATGAGCAGTTCTTC. Protein sequence: CASSSQGAGTYNEQFF. V gene TRBV5-1 combines with J gene TRBJ2-1; 8 bases line up with TRBD1. With V trimmed by 3 bases and J by 2 bases, 7 bases remained unmatched. The germline CDR1 and CDR2 sequences are SGHRS and YFSETQ. This CDR3 comprises 16 residues.

The CDR3 region is CASSQGQGGGTEAFF. The CDR3 DNA reads TGTGCCAGCAGCCAAGGACAGGGAGGCGGCACTGAAGCTTTCTTT. This chain connects TRBV3-1 (or the pseudogene TRBV3-2) to TRBJ1-1; TRBD1 matches at 7 bases. This CDR3 comprises 15 residues. The V segment lost 1 base and the J segment 4 bases; nucleotides outside the gene matches: 6. The germline gives CDR1 LGHDT, CDR2 YNNKEL (reference sequence).

This chain links TRBV7-2 with TRBJ2-1; D remains ambiguous. Germline loops: CDR1 SGHTA, CDR2 FQGNSA. V was cut by 5 bases and J by 4 bases, with 9 bases left in between. The CDR3 runs to 13 residues. Here the CDR3 DNA reads TGTGCCAGCAGCCTAGTTAGATACAATGAGCAGTTCTTC. It is translated as CASSLVRYNEQFF. The entire variable domain, with the rest obtained from reference TRBV7-2 and TRBJ2-1, is as follows: GAGVSQSPSNKVTEKGKDVELRCDPISGHTALYWYRQSLGQGLEFLIYFQGNSAPDKSGLPSDRFSAERTGGSVSTLTIQRTQQEDSAVYLCASSLVRYNEQFFGPGTRLTVL.

This sequence joins TRBV14 and TRBJ1-1; possibly TRBD1 for D (6 bases). Germline V CDR1 and CDR2: SGHDN, FVKESK. The V end lost 4 bases, the J end lost 1 base, and 13 bases lay between the germline ends. The CDR3 contains 15 residues. The CDR3 sequence is CASSPVRTANTEAFF. The CDR3 bases are TGTGCCAGCAGCCCAGTTAGGACAGCGAACACTGAAGCTTTCTTT.

This chain links TRBV19 with TRBJ1-2; tentatively, D is TRBD1 (5 bases). Per germline, CDR1 LNHDA and CDR2 SQIVND (reference sequence). This CDR3 has 13 residues. Trimming left V 7 bases short and J 2 bases short, with 11 bases between. This CDR3 reads CASKPGGNYGYTF. Here the CDR3 DNA reads TGTGCCAGTAAACCTGGGGGGAACTATGGCTACACCTTC. Supplemented by reference TRBV19 and TRBJ1-2, the full variable domain reads DGGITQSPKYLFRKEGQNVTLSCEQNLNHDAMYWYRQDPGQGLRLIYYSQIVNDFQKGDIAEGYSVSREKKESFPLTVTSAQKNPTAFYLCASKPGGNYGYTFGSGTRLTVV.

The rearrangement joins TRBV7-3 to TRBJ2-2; D remains unclear. This CDR3 region has 14 residues. Germline assignment: CDR1 SGHTA and CDR2 FQGTGA. V was trimmed by 0 bases and J by 6 bases, leaving 8 bases between them. The CDR3 is CASSLTRPPGELFF. As DNA, the CDR3 is TGTGCCAGCAGCTTAACGAGGCCACCCGGGGAGCTGTTTTTT.

V gene TRBV19 combines with J gene TRBJ2-1; TRBD2 might be the D (5 bases). Trimming removed 3 bases from V and 0 bases from J, with 12 bases in between. Germline V CDR1 and CDR2: LNHDA, SQIVND (reference sequence). The CDR3 extends over 16 amino acids. CDR3: CASSIGLISSYNEQFF. In nucleotides, the CDR3 is TGTGCCAGTAGTATCGGACTCATTAGCTCCTACAATGAGCAGTTCTTC.

J is TRBJ1-2 and V is TRBV6-2 or TRBV6-3; D remains unclear. V lost 6 bases to trimming and J lost 3 bases, with 5 bases between them. Per the germline V gene, CDR1 is MNHEY and CDR2 is SVGEGT. The CDR3 sequence is 11 residues long. CDR3 nucleotides: TGTGCCAGCAGCCGCGACTATGGCTACACCTTC. It encodes CASSRDYGYTF.

This rearrangement joins TRBV5-1 to TRBJ2-7, with TRBD2 identical over 7 bases. CDR1 is SGHRS and CDR2 is YFSETQ in the germline V gene. The CDR3 spans 14 residues. The J segment lost 1 base and the V segment lost 7 bases, leaving 8 bases of the junction unmatched. The CDR3 is CASASSSGSYEQYF. The CDR3 DNA sequence: TGCGCCAGCGCCTCGTCTAGCGGATCCTACGAGCAGTACTTC.

This chain links TRBV2 with TRBJ1-2, with a tentative D call TRBD1 (6 bases). Germline CDR1 is SNHLY and CDR2 is FYNNEI. The CDR3 length is 12 residues. V was trimmed by 7 bases and J by 4 bases, leaving 10 bases between them. The CDR3 DNA reads TGTGCCAGCAACAGGGAGTTCTATGGCTACACCTTC. Translation: CASNREFYGYTF. The whole variable domain, remainder taken from reference TRBV2 and TRBJ1-2, is EPEVTQTPSHQVTQMGQEVILRCVPISNHLYFYWYRQILGQKVEFLVSFYNNEISEKSEIFDDQFSVERPDGSNFTLKIRSTKLEDSAMYFCASNREFYGYTFGSGTRLTVV.

V gene TRBV7-8 combines with J gene TRBJ2-2; D unclear. Germline V CDR1 and CDR2: SGHVS, FQNEAQ. The CDR3 is 15 amino acids. V was shortened by 4 bases and J by 0 bases, with 9 bases between the two germline ends. Here the CDR3 DNA reads TGTGCCAGCAGCTCGTTAGCCGCGAACACCGGGGAGCTGTTTTTT. Amino acids: CASSSLAANTGELFF.

This clone appeared a few times. The rearrangement joins TRBV27 to TRBJ2-7; TRBD2 matches at 8 bases. The V and J ends lost 5 bases and 0 bases, in that order; junction bases with no gene match: 6. This CDR3 has 15 amino acids. Germline V gives CDR1 MNHEY, CDR2 SMNVEV (reference sequence). CDR3 coding DNA: TGTGCCAGCAGTCTAAGACTAGCGCGCTCCTACGAGCAGTACTTC. The encoded protein is CASSLRLARSYEQYF.

The sample holds a few counts of this clone. The chain employs TRBV5-1 and TRBJ1-1; 8 nucleotides agree with TRBD1. The CDR3 totals 14 residues. Looked up from germline, CDR1 is SGHRS and CDR2 is YFSETQ. With V trimmed by 4 bases and J by 5 bases, 7 bases remained unmatched. As DNA, the CDR3 is TGCGCCAGCAGCGGAGGGACAGGAGATACTGAAGCTTTCTTT. It codes for CASSGGTGDTEAFF.

This clone was observed a handful of times. The chain has TRBV28 and TRBJ1-5, with 9 positions matching TRBD1. In germline, CDR1 is MDHEN, CDR2 SYDVKM. The CDR3 is 18 residues long. The J segment lost 0 bases and the V segment lost 1 base, leaving 7 bases of the junction unmatched. This CDR3 is CASSLSWDRVNSNQPQHF. CDR3 nucleotides: TGTGCCAGCAGTTTATCGTGGGACAGGGTTAATAGCAATCAGCCCCAGCATTTT. Combining the CDR3 with reference TRBV28 and TRBJ1-5 gives the whole variable domain DVKVTQSSRYLVKRTGEKVFLECVQDMDHENMFWYRQDPGLGLRLIYFSYDVKMKEKGDIPEGYSVSREKKERFSLILESASTNQTSMYLCASSLSWDRVNSNQPQHFGDGTRLSIL.

The chain links TRBV7-2 to TRBJ1-1; 8 bases match TRBD1. Per the germline V gene, CDR1 is SGHTA and CDR2 is FQGNSA. The CDR3 is 15 residues long. V lost 5 bases and J lost 4; bases outside the gene matches: 9. The CDR3 here is CASSVRTGMVTEAFF. DNA for the CDR3: TGTGCCAGCAGCGTGAGGACAGGGATGGTCACTGAAGCTTTCTTT.

This chain connects TRBV6-1 to TRBJ2-2, with TRBD2 as a possible D gene (5 bases). Germline CDR1 MNHNS, CDR2 SASEGT. The V gene lost 2 bases and the J gene lost 4 bases, with 14 bases spanning the gap. This CDR3 has 16 amino acids. This CDR3 reads CASSERWAAGTGELFF. The DNA for the CDR3 is TGTGCCAGCAGTGAACGTTGGGCCGCGGGCACCGGGGAGCTGTTTTTT.

This chain uses TRBV7-6 with TRBJ2-1; maybe TRBD2 (7 bases). Per germline, CDR1 SGHVS and CDR2 FNYEAQ. This CDR3 has 14 residues. With 5 bases removed from V and 10 bases from J, the gap between germline ends came to 18 bases. The CDR3 coding sequence is TGTGCCAGCAGCCGAGAGGGGGGAGGGGACGAGCAGTTCTTC. As protein: CASSREGGGDEQFF.

This chain joins TRBV7-2 and TRBJ1-2; D unresolved. This CDR3 has 16 residues. Trimming took 5 bases from V and 0 from J, leaving 16 bases between them. Germline V CDR1 and CDR2: SGHTA, FQGNSA. The CDR3 here is CASSPIGSATNYGYTF. Written as DNA, the CDR3 is TGTGCCAGCAGCCCTATCGGATCAGCGACTAACTATGGCTACACCTTC.

The chain combines TRBV7-9 with TRBJ2-5; 12 bases line up with TRBD1. Germline CDR1 and CDR2: SEHNR and FQNEAQ (reference sequence). This CDR3 has 17 amino acids. J lost 3 bases, V lost 4 bases, and 9 bases had no gene match. The CDR3 is CASSYPRDRGLEETQYF. The DNA for the CDR3 is TGTGCCAGCAGCTATCCGCGGGACAGGGGGCTGGAAGAGACCCAGTACTTC.

The chain couples TRBV21-1 to TRBJ1-1; the table names TRBD1, a call not compared with the DNA. TRBV21-1 is shown as a pseudogene. CDR3 length: 18 amino acids. The CDR3 DNA is TGTGCCAGCAGAGGGAGGACAGGGGTGGTTTTGAAGGCGCCGGAAGCTTTCTTT. Translating it yields CASRGRTGVVLKAPEAFF.

The J gene is TRBJ1-5, the V gene TRBV5-1; D is unresolved. This CDR3 has 14 residues. With 0 bases removed from V and 1 base from J, the gap between germline ends came to 5 bases. CDR1 and CDR2 (germline): SGHRS, YFSETQ. CDR3 loop: CASSLDGSNQPQHF. In DNA, the CDR3 is TGCGCCAGCAGCTTGGACGGGAGCAATCAGCCCCAGCATTTT.